The 20 T cell receptor beta chains below were found in one sample sequenced in a study of Ad26.COV2.S vaccination and SARS-CoV-2 variants. Here immunoSEQ multiplex PCR was the method, and the copy in TCRdb shows in-frame clones only, minus some. The repertoire includes some 340,000 clones, around 84% of them detected once, and under 2% sits in the top ten. The treatment is: about 20 received Ad26.COV2.S at low or high dose, single or two shots; roughly five received placebo; per-sample allocation not given. Collection of samples fell on day 63 after the first vaccine or placebo injection. The sample in question was peripheral blood, obtained in a trial of Ad26.COV2.S vaccine versus placebo. These receptors were taken from a person aged 18 to 65 who received the Ad26.COV2.S COVID-19 vaccine or a placebo.

The chain links TRBV7-2 to TRBJ1-6; a possible D gene is TRBD1 (5 bases). The CDR3 runs to 14 residues. The ends were cut back, 1 base at V and 6 bases at J, with 7 bases in the middle. Germline loops: CDR1 SGHTA, CDR2 FQGNSA. CDR3 sequence reads: CASSLVGANSPLHF. The DNA of the CDR3 is TGTGCCAGCAGCTTAGTAGGGGCTAATTCACCCCTCCACTTT.

The V gene is TRBV28, the J gene TRBJ1-4; TRBD1 is a possible D gene (6 bases). V was cut by 5 bases and J by 4 bases, with 20 bases left in between. The germline V gene encodes CDR1 MDHEN and CDR2 SYDVKM. The CDR3 contains 17 residues. The CDR3 sequence: CASSPLTGRKFNEKLFF. The CDR3 region has the DNA TGTGCCAGCAGTCCACTAACAGGGAGGAAGTTTAATGAAAAACTGTTTTTT. The variable domain in full, with the rest retrieved from reference TRBV28 and TRBJ1-4, is DVKVTQSSRYLVKRTGEKVFLECVQDMDHENMFWYRQDPGLGLRLIYFSYDVKMKEKGDIPEGYSVSREKKERFSLILESASTNQTSMYLCASSPLTGRKFNEKLFFGSGTQLSVL.

The chain is built from TRBV5-1 and TRBJ2-3, with unresolved D. CDR3 size: 14 residues. Per germline, CDR1 SGHRS and CDR2 YFSETQ. Between the trimmed V and J ends, which lost 4 bases and 2 bases, there was a span of 11 bases. The CDR3 loop reads CASSIDKYTDTQYF. The CDR3 bases are TGCGCCAGCAGCATCGACAAATACACAGATACGCAGTATTTT.

This clone appeared a few times. This chain uses TRBV6-4 with TRBJ1-2; no reliable D call. The V gene lost 4 bases and the J gene lost 4 bases, with 16 bases spanning the gap. This CDR3 spans 15 amino acids. CDR1 is MRHNA and CDR2 is SNTAGT in the germline V gene. This CDR3 reads CASSVGFWTLYGYTF. The CDR3 DNA is TGTGCCAGCAGTGTGGGCTTTTGGACCCTCTATGGCTACACCTTC.

This chain joins TRBV5-6 and TRBJ1-1; D not certain. Trimming left V 0 bases short and J 10 bases short, with 13 bases between. Germline V gives CDR1 SGHDT, CDR2 YYEEEE. This CDR3 comprises 13 residues. Here the CDR3 reads CASSLGRLSRAFF. CDR3 bases: TGTGCCAGCAGCTTGGGCAGACTATCTAGAGCTTTCTTT.

For the CDR3, the DNA is TGCGCCAGCAGCCTTTCGACAGGACCCGCGGCTGAAGCTTTCTTT. Amino acid sequence: CASSLSTGPAAEAFF. The rearrangement uses TRBV5-1 and TRBJ1-1, with D perhaps matching TRBD1 (6 bases). V was shortened by 4 bases and J by 6 bases, with 19 bases between the two germline ends. The germline V gene encodes CDR1 SGHRS and CDR2 YFSETQ. This CDR3 spans 15 amino acids.

This chain connects TRBV7-2 to TRBJ1-5; D unresolved. The CDR3 contains 14 residues. V lost 7 bases to trimming and J lost 0 bases, with 10 bases between them. Germline V gene lookup returns CDR1 SGHTA and CDR2 FQGNSA. The CDR3 is CASIKDGSNQPQHF. The CDR3, as DNA: TGTGCCAGCATCAAGGACGGTAGCAATCAGCCCCAGCATTTT.

V is TRBV9 and J is TRBJ1-5; D possibly corresponds to TRBD1 (6 bases). CDR3 length equals 15 residues. Trimming left V 4 bases short and J 3 bases short, with 14 bases between. Germline V CDR1 and CDR2: SGDLS, YYNGEE. The CDR3 spells CASSSGVIANQPQHF. The DNA for the CDR3 is TGTGCCAGCAGCTCAGGGGTTATCGCCAATCAGCCCCAGCATTTT. The full variable domain, with the rest looked up from reference TRBV9 and TRBJ1-5, is DSGVTQTPKHLITATGQRVTLRCSPRSGDLSVYWYQQSLDQGLQFLIQYYNGEERAKGNILERFSAQQFPDLHSELNLSSLELGDSALYFCASSSGVIANQPQHFGDGTRLSIL.

J is TRBJ2-4 and V is TRBV7-3; D may be TRBD1 (5 bases). CDR1 is SGHTA and CDR2 is FQGTGA in the germline V gene. Trimming left V 6 bases short and J 9 bases short, with 15 bases between. The length of the CDR3 is 13 residues. The DNA for the CDR3 is TGTGCCAGCAGTCAAGGGGCTTTGAGCATTCAGTACTTC. Translation gives CASSQGALSIQYF.

The J gene is TRBJ1-5, the V gene TRBV5-6, with D perhaps TRBD1 (6 bases). V lost 2 bases and J lost 3, with 18 bases in between. CDR1 is SGHDT, CDR2 YYEEEE, per germline. CDR3 size: 17 residues. The CDR3 sequence is CASSLQGPQDFNQPQHF. As DNA, the CDR3 is TGTGCCAGCAGCTTACAGGGACCGCAGGACTTCAATCAGCCCCAGCATTTT.

The CDR3 loop reads CASSLQGAWTEAFF. The CDR3 DNA reads as TGTGCCAGCAGCCTGCAGGGGGCTTGGACTGAAGCTTTCTTT. The chain uses TRBV7-2 and TRBJ1-1; 8 bases fit TRBD1. The J segment lost 5 bases and the V segment lost 5 bases, leaving 7 bases of the junction unmatched. The length of the CDR3 is 14 residues. Germline-derived CDR1 and CDR2 are SGHTA and FQGNSA.

This chain's CDR3 is CASSLTGGSNTEAFF. CDR3 sequence (DNA): TGTGCCAGTAGTCTAACAGGGGGTTCGAACACTGAAGCTTTCTTT. V usage is TRBV19 and J usage is TRBJ1-1, with 8 bases fitting TRBD1. Germline CDR1 and CDR2: LNHDA and SQIVND (reference sequence). Germline trimming cut 5 bases from V and 1 base from J; bases unmatched to any gene: 6. CDR3 length: 15 amino acids.

The chain recombines TRBV6-5 with TRBJ1-5, with 9 nucleotides matching TRBD1. The CDR3 runs to 15 residues. CDR1 MNHEY and CDR2 SVGAGI come from the germline V gene. J was trimmed by 4 bases and V by 4 bases; bases with no gene match: 5. The CDR3 region has the DNA TGTGCCAGCAGTTCCCGGACAGGGGTTAATCAGCCCCAGCATTTT. Translating gives CASSSRTGVNQPQHF.

This rearrangement joins TRBV3-1 (or the pseudogene TRBV3-2) to TRBJ2-5; D may be TRBD1 or TRBD2 (5 bases each). Germline lookup yields CDR1 LGHDT and CDR2 YNNKEL (reference sequence). CDR3 length: 16 amino acids. V lost 0 bases, J lost 5 bases, and 16 bases lay in between. Here the CDR3 reads CASSQDKGKGEETQYF. In DNA form, the CDR3 reads TGTGCCAGCAGCCAAGATAAAGGGAAAGGGGAGGAGACCCAGTACTTC.

This sequence joins TRBV11-3 and TRBJ1-5; possibly TRBD1 for D (6 bases). The CDR3 length is 18 residues. V shed 5 bases and J shed 0 bases, with 20 bases lying between them. In germline, CDR1 is SGHNT, CDR2 YENEEA. The CDR3 nucleotides read TGTGCCAGCAGCCCAGGGGATAAGGGGGAGTATAGCAATCAGCCCCAGCATTTT. This translates into CASSPGDKGEYSNQPQHF. Full variable domain (rest looked up from reference TRBV11-3 and TRBJ1-5): EAGVVQSPRYKIIEKKQPVAFWCNPISGHNTLYWYLQNLGQGPELLIRYENEEAVDDSQLPKDRFSAERLKGVDSTLKIQPAELGDSAVYLCASSPGDKGEYSNQPQHFGDGTRLSIL.

V is TRBV5-1 and J is TRBJ2-2; 9 bases align to TRBD1. The CDR3 extends over 15 amino acids. V shed 2 bases, J shed 6 bases, and the junction held 5 bases outside the gene matches. Germline V lookup: CDR1 SGHRS, CDR2 YFSETQ. The CDR3: CASSFGTGIPGELFF. The CDR3 DNA reads as TGCGCCAGCAGCTTCGGGACAGGGATTCCCGGGGAGCTGTTTTTT.

V gene TRBV5-1 combines with J gene TRBJ2-5, with a possible D match to TRBD1 (5 bases). Germline V CDR1 and CDR2: SGHRS, YFSETQ. The CDR3 has 14 amino acids. V was cut by 8 bases and J by 5 bases, with 19 bases left in between. In DNA form, the CDR3 reads TGCGCCAGTTTTCACGCAGGGCCCCAGGAGACCCAGTACTTC. It specifies CASFHAGPQETQYF.

This rearrangement joins TRBV20-1 to TRBJ1-4; 8 bases map to TRBD1. Losses at the gene ends were 3 bases for V and 8 bases for J; bases not matched to a gene: 5. CDR3 length: 13 amino acids. Germline loops: CDR1 DFQATT, CDR2 SNEGSKA (reference sequence). The DNA for the CDR3 is TGCAGTGCTAGTGTCAGGGGGCGGGAAAAACTGTTTTTT. Residues: CSASVRGREKLFF.

V usage is TRBV4-3 and J usage is TRBJ2-2, with 9 bases that match TRBD1. The germline V gene has CDR1 LGHNA and CDR2 YSLEER. The CDR3 is 16 residues long. With V trimmed by 0 bases and J by 6 bases, 5 bases remained unmatched. CDR3 sequence (DNA): TGCGCCAGCAGCCAAGATCGAGGGACAGGGTCCGGGGAGCTGTTTTTT. It yields the protein CASSQDRGTGSGELFF.

V and J are TRBV18 and TRBJ1-1; 11 bases agree with TRBD1. CDR1 is KGHSH, CDR2 LQKENI, per germline. Trimming at V came to 1 base and at J to 11 bases, leaving 3 bases not matched to a gene. CDR3 length equals 13 residues. CDR3 nucleotides: TGTGCCAGCTCACCACAGGGACAGGGGGAGGCTTTCTTT. Translation: CASSPQGQGEAFF.